This TCR beta chain was identified during a study of cytomegalovirus exposure and HLA in healthy donors. About the research overall: Caucasian-associated ancestry cluster membership applied to 75% to 85% of a few hundred genotyped donors.

Unmatched junction bases numbered 8, after V lost 8 bases and J lost 6 bases. Germline V gene data show CDR1 as SGHNT and CDR2 as YYREEE (reference sequence). The CDR3 is made up of 13 amino acids. In the PCR, 60 Vbeta and 13 Jbeta primers were used. The data were produced by immunoSEQ multiplex PCR, yet TCRdb's version contains in-frame clones alone and is incomplete. Among under 150,000 clones, roughly two thirds were seen once, and the ten largest hold 1% to 1.5%. The sequencing sample was made of PBMCs. The origin of this receptor is a middle-aged woman in good health and CMV-seronegative. The chain employs TRBV5-4 and TRBJ2-3, with 8 bases aligning to TRBD2. Written as DNA, the CDR3 is TGTGCCAGTACGGGGGGGCGATATGATACGCAGTATTTT. This translates into CASTGGRYDTQYF.